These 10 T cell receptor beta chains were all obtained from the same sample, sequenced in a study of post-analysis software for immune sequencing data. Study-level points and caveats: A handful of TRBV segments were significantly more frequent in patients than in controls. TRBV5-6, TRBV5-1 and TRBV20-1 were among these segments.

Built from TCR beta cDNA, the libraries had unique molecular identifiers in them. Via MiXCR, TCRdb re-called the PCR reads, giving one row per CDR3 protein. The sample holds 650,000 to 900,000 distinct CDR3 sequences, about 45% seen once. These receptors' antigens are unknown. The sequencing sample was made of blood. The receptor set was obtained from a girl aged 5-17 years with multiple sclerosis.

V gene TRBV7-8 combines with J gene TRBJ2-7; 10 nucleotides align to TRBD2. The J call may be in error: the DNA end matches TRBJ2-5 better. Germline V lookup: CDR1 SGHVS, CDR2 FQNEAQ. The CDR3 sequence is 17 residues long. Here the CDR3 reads CASTSGSRDLERGTQYF. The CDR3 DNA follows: TGTGCCAGCACTAGCGGGAGCCGCGACCTGGAACGGGGGACCCAGTACTTC.

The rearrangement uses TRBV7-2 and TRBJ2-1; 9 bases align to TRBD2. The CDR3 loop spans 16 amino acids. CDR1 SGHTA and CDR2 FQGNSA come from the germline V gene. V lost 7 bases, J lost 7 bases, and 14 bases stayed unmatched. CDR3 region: CASTTIAGEGVNEQFF. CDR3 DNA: TGTGCCAGCACCACCATAGCGGGAGAGGGCGTAAATGAGCAGTTCTTC.

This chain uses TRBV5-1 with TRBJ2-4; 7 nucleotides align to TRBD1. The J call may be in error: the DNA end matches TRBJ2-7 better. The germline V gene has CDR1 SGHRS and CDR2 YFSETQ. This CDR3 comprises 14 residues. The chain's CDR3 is CASSWGQTKDEQYV. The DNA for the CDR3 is TGCGCCAGCAGCTGGGGACAGACGAAAGACGAGCAGTACGTC.

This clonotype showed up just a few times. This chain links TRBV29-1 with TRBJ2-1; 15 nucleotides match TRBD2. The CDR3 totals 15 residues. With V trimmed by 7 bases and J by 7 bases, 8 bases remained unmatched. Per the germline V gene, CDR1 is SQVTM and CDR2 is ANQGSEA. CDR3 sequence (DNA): TGCAGCGGCTTCTCCGGGACTAGCGGGAGGAATGAGCAGTTCTTC. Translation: CSGFSGTSGRNEQFF.

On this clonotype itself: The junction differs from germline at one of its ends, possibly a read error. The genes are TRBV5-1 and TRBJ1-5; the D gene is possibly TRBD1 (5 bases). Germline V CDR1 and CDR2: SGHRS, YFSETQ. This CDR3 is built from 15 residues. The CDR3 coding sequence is TGCGCCAGCAGCTTAACGGGGCAGAGCAATCAGCCCCGGCATTTT. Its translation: CASSLTGQSNQPRHF. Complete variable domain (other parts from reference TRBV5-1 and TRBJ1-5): KAGVTQTPRYLIKTRGQQVTLSCSPISGHRSVSWYQQTPGQGLQFLFEYFSETQRNKGNFPGRFSGRQFSNSRSEMNVSTLELGDSALYLCASSLTGQSNQPRHFGDGTRLSIL.

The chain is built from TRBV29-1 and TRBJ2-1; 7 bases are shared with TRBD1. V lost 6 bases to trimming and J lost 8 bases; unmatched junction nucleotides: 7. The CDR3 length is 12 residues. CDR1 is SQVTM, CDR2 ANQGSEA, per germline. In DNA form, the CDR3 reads TGCAGCGTCGAGGACAGGTTCGATGAGCAGTTCTTC. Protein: CSVEDRFDEQFF.

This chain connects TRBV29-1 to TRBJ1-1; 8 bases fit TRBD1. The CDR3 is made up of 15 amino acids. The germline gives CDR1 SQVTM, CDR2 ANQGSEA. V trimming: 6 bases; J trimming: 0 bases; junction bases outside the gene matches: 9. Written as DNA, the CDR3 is TGCAGCGTCAGGCGATCGGGACAGGTGAACACTGAAGCTTTCTTT. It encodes CSVRRSGQVNTEAFF.

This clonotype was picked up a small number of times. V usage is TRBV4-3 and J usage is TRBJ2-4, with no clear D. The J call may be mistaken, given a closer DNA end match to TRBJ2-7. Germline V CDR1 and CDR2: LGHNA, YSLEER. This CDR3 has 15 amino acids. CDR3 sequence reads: CASSQVWDRNYEQYF. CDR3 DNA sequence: TGCGCCAGCAGCCAAGTATGGGATAGGAACTACGAGCAGTACTTC.

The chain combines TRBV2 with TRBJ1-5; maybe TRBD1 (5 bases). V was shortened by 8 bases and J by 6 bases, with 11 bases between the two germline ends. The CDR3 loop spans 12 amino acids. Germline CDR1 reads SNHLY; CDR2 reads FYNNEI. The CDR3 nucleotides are TGTGCCAGCGGTTATGGGGGTCAGCCCCAGCATTTT. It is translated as CASGYGGQPQHF.

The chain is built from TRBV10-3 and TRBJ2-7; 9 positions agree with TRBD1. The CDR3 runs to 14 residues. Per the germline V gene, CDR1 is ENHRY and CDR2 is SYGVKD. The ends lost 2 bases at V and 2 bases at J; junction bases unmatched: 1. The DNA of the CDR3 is TGTGCCATCAGTGAGCGGGACAGGGCCTACGAGCAGTACTTC. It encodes CAISERDRAYEQYF.